The 22 T cell receptor beta chains listed next were all sequenced from one sample in a study of quantifying T cell responses using KT2 cells. As for the study in general: cDNA was made from DNase-treated RNA using alpha and beta constant primers.

The cDNA 3' end received a ligated oligonucleotide with a UMI. The first PCR ran 3 to 5 cycles with an equimolar RC1.1 and RC1.2 beta primer mix. One entry per CDR3 protein results from TCRdb running MiXCR on the UMI-ligation and nested PCR reads. The sample lists roughly 51,000 distinct CDR3 sequences, 9% to 15% occurring once. Sequencing was done on a sample of PBMCs spiked with cells of the T cell clone KT2. The receptors were gathered from a human donor.

This clonotype was seen only a few times. V and J are TRBV4-3 and TRBJ2-3, with 11 bases that match TRBD2. The CDR3 extends over 16 amino acids. Germline V gene lookup returns CDR1 LGHNA and CDR2 YSLEER. With V trimmed by 0 bases and J by 8 bases, 7 bases remained unmatched. The CDR3 DNA reads as TGCGCCAGCAGCCAAGAGACTAGCGGGGTGATGAGTACGCAGTATTTT. Its translation: CASSQETSGVMSTQYF.

This clonotype has just a few counts. The genes are TRBV3-1 and TRBJ2-3; D gene uncertain. The V end lost 1 base, the J end lost 0 bases, and 11 bases lay between the germline ends. CDR1 is LGHDT and CDR2 is YNNKEL in the germline V gene (reference sequence). This CDR3 spans 16 amino acids. The CDR3 DNA is TGTGCCAGCAGCCAAGGGGCGCCTACTAGCACAGATACGCAGTATTTT. Its translation: CASSQGAPTSTDTQYF.

V and J are TRBV12-3 or TRBV12-4 and TRBJ1-1, with D tentatively TRBD1 (6 bases). The CDR3 is made up of 13 amino acids. Trimming left V 7 bases short and J 5 bases short, with 14 bases between. The CDR3 region is CASIDRRFTEAFF. The CDR3 DNA reads as TGTGCCAGCATTGACAGGCGGTTTACTGAAGCTTTCTTT.

This clonotype was seen many times. This chain joins TRBV2 and TRBJ1-2, with 7 bases identical to TRBD1. There are 14 residues in the CDR3. The V gene's germline CDR1 is SNHLY and CDR2 FYNNEI. V shed 5 bases and J 5 bases; nucleotides not matched to a gene: 8. The CDR3 DNA reads TGTGCCAGCAGTCGACAGGGACCCCGTTATGGCTACACCTTC. Translating gives CASSRQGPRYGYTF.

The rearrangement links TRBV5-1 to TRBJ2-5; no firm D call. Germline V gene sequence: CDR1 SGHRS, CDR2 YFSETQ. The ends were cut back, 0 bases at V and 4 bases at J, with 10 bases in the middle. This CDR3 has 14 residues. The CDR3 DNA reads as TGCGCCAGCAGCTTGGTTGACCCAATAGAGACCCAGTACTTC. Protein: CASSLVDPIETQYF.

This clonotype occurred many times. V usage is TRBV5-1 and J usage is TRBJ2-3; D possibly uses TRBD1 or TRBD2 (5 bases each). The germline gives CDR1 SGHRS, CDR2 YFSETQ. Trimming shortened V by 1 base and J by 3 bases, and 12 bases separated the two germline ends. The CDR3 sequence is 15 residues long. The CDR3 spells CASSLRQGDTDTQYF. CDR3 coding DNA: TGCGCCAGCAGCTTGAGGCAGGGAGATACAGATACGCAGTATTTT.

This clonotype was seen ten or more times. The chain carries TRBV20-1 and TRBJ2-3; 7 positions match TRBD2. The CDR3 is 15 residues long. Germline V gene sequence: CDR1 DFQATT, CDR2 SNEGSKA (reference sequence). J lost 3 bases, V lost 4 bases, and 10 bases had no gene match. CDR3 residues: CSAIGGGMRTDTQYF. The CDR3 DNA follows: TGCAGTGCTATTGGGGGGGGGATGAGGACAGATACGCAGTATTTT.

The chain employs TRBV28 and TRBJ1-2, with D possibly TRBD1 on 5 matching bases. This CDR3 contains 14 residues. Deletions cut 7 bases from V and 4 bases from J, with 16 bases between. Germline CDR1 MDHEN, CDR2 SYDVKM. CDR3 protein: CASIQLQGSYGYTF. DNA for the CDR3: TGTGCCAGCATCCAGCTGCAGGGCTCCTATGGCTACACCTTC.

This clonotype was observed a few times. The CDR3 loop reads CASSQGPPWAHNQPQHF. The CDR3 DNA reads as TGTGCCAGCAGCCAAGGACCTCCTTGGGCCCACAATCAGCCCCAGCATTTT. This sequence joins TRBV14 and TRBJ1-5; the D is unclear. CDR1 and CDR2 from the germline V gene are SGHDN and FVKESK. The CDR3 consists of 17 residues. Deletions cut 1 base from V and 3 bases from J, with 16 bases between.

The V call is TRBV6-6, the J call TRBJ1-6, with D unresolved. The CDR3 runs to 16 residues. Trimming shortened V by 2 bases and J by 7 bases, and 15 bases separated the two germline ends. From germline, CDR1 is MNHNY and CDR2 SVGAGI (reference sequence). The CDR3 loop reads CASSYINVEVNSPLHF. The CDR3 DNA reads TGTGCCAGCAGTTACATTAACGTGGAAGTGAATTCACCCCTCCACTTT.

This clonotype came up a few times. V is TRBV5-6 and J is TRBJ2-1, with 7 bases fitting TRBD1. This CDR3 comprises 15 residues. J gave up 4 bases and V 1 base, and 5 bases lay outside the gene matches. Germline values: CDR1 SGHDT, CDR2 YYEEEE. Written as DNA, the CDR3 is TGTGCCAGCAGCTTGTTCACAGGGGAGTACAATGAGCAGTTCTTC. Amino acids: CASSLFTGEYNEQFF.

This clonotype showed up just a few times. This rearrangement joins TRBV10-3 to TRBJ2-3, with a possible D match to TRBD2 (6 bases). The CDR3 consists of 16 residues. Germline V lookup: CDR1 ENHRY, CDR2 SYGVKD. V was shortened by 8 bases and J by 0 bases, with 18 bases between the two germline ends. The chain's CDR3 is CAIRAGSPLSTDTQYF. In DNA, the CDR3 is TGTGCCATCCGGGCGGGGAGCCCCCTCAGCACAGATACGCAGTATTTT.

The CDR3 loop reads CASSRDAYGYTF. The CDR3 DNA reads as TGTGCCAGCAGCCGGGACGCCTATGGCTACACCTTC. The rearrangement links TRBV6-5 to TRBJ1-2; D may be TRBD1 (5 bases). Germline V lookup: CDR1 MNHEY, CDR2 SVGAGI. The CDR3 is 12 residues long. The V gene lost 6 bases and the J gene lost 4 bases, with 9 bases spanning the gap.

The chain recombines TRBV6-6 with TRBJ1-5; the D is unclear. CDR3 size: 17 residues. The V end lost 6 bases, the J end lost 1 base, and 19 bases lay between the germline ends. Germline V gene sequence: CDR1 MNHNY, CDR2 SVGAGI (reference sequence). The CDR3 loop reads CASSQTSPSTSNQPQHF. The CDR3 bases are TGTGCCAGCAGCCAAACGTCCCCCTCTACGAGCAATCAGCCCCAGCATTTT.

This clonotype was detected ten times or more. This CDR3 is CASSQGSGSSTDTQYF. As DNA, the CDR3 is TGCGCCAGCAGCCAAGGTAGCGGGTCGAGCACAGATACGCAGTATTTT. The chain is built from TRBV4-3 and TRBJ2-3; 7 nucleotides line up with TRBD2. Germline values: CDR1 LGHNA, CDR2 YSLEER. Trimming took 1 base from V and 0 from J; bases not matched to a gene: 4. The CDR3 spans 16 residues.

This clonotype was seen many times. The chain combines TRBV5-1 with TRBJ2-7; D gene unclear. V was trimmed by 2 bases and J by 4 bases, leaving 13 bases between them. The CDR3 contains 14 residues. Germline loops: CDR1 SGHRS, CDR2 YFSETQ. The CDR3 reads CASSFSGTSYEQYF. For the CDR3, the DNA is TGCGCCAGCAGCTTTTCCGGCACCTCTTACGAGCAGTACTTC.

The chain employs TRBV29-1 and TRBJ2-1, with 8 bases fitting TRBD1. The CDR3 contains 13 residues. V was pared by 4 bases and J by 6 bases, with 5 bases of the junction left unmatched. CDR1 is SQVTM, CDR2 ANQGSEA, per germline. The CDR3 reads CSVVDRGRNEQFF. CDR3 coding DNA: TGCAGCGTTGTCGACAGGGGACGCAATGAGCAGTTCTTC.

This clonotype was seen a few times. The genes are TRBV29-1 and TRBJ2-7; 9 bases are shared with TRBD1. The CDR3 runs to 12 residues. Germline V CDR1 and CDR2: SQVTM, ANQGSEA. Germline trimming cut 7 bases from V and 4 bases from J; bases unmatched to any gene: 5. In nucleotides, the CDR3 is TGCAGCGCTGGGACAGGGCGGTACGAGCAGTACTTC. Residues: CSAGTGRYEQYF.

This CDR3 reads CAISLPGVVVQYF. CDR3 nucleotide sequence: TGTGCCATCAGTCTGCCTGGGGTCGTGGTGCAGTATTTT. The chain joins TRBV10-3 to TRBJ2-3; D unresolved. V was trimmed by 5 bases and J by 11 bases, leaving 17 bases between them. CDR3 length: 13 amino acids. The V gene's germline CDR1 is ENHRY and CDR2 SYGVKD.

Only a few counts were recorded for this clonotype. The rearrangement uses TRBV6-2 or TRBV6-3 and TRBJ2-1; 7 bases are shared with TRBD2. The CDR3 length is 17 residues. Germline CDR1 reads MNHEY; CDR2 reads SVGEGT. V was pared by 5 bases and J by 6 bases, with 16 bases of the junction left unmatched. CDR3 amino acids: CASSDPSVGGSFNEQFF. CDR3 coding DNA: TGTGCCAGCAGTGACCCCAGCGTAGGCGGGAGTTTCAATGAGCAGTTCTTC.

Concerning this clonotype itself: At one end the junction does not follow the germline gene, possibly because of a read error. The chain is built from TRBV6-5 and TRBJ1-1; D remains ambiguous. The CDR3 runs 13 residues. Germline CDR1 reads MNHEY; CDR2 reads SVGAGI. The CDR3 bases are TGTGCCAGCAGAACAACCCTGAACACTGTAGCTTTCTTT. Translating it yields CASRTTLNTVAFF.

Many counts were recorded for this clonotype. The chain uses TRBV9 and TRBJ2-5; TRBD2 matches 11 bases. CDR1 SGDLS and CDR2 YYNGEE come from the germline V gene. V dropped 4 bases and J dropped 5; count of bases not matched to a gene: 7. The CDR3 totals 15 residues. This CDR3 is CASSSSGGAGETQYF. CDR3 bases: TGTGCCAGCAGCAGTAGCGGGGGGGCCGGGGAGACCCAGTACTTC.